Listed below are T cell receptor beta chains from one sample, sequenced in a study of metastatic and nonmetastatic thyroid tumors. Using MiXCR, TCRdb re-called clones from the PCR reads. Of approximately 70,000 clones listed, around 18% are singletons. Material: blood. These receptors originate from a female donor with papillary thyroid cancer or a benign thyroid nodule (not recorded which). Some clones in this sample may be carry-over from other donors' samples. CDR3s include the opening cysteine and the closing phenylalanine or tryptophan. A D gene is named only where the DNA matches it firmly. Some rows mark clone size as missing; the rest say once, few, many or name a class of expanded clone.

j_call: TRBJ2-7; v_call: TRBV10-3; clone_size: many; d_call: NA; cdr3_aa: CAISDGTGRDEQYF; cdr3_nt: TGTGCCATCAGTGACGGTACAGGGCGCGACGAGCAGTACTTC
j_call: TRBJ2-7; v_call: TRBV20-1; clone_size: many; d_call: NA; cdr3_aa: CSANGGDSYEQYF; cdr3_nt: TGCAGTGCTAATGGGGGTGATTCTTACGAGCAGTACTTC
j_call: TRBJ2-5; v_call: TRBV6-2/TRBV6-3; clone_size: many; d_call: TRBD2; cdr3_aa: CASSYDTSGSETQYF; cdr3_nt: TGTGCCAGCAGTTACGACACTAGCGGGAGTGAGACCCAGTACTTC
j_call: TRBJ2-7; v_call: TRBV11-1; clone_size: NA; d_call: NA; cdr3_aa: CASSPPWTDYEQYF; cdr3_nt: TGTGCCAGCAGCCCCCCCTGGACGGATTACGAGCAGTACTTC
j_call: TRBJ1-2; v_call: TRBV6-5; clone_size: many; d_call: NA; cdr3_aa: CASSTPRGGWVFFRCGYTF; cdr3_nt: TGTGCCAGCAGTACCCCGCGCGGAGGGTGGGTCTTCTTTCGCTGTGGCTACACCTTC
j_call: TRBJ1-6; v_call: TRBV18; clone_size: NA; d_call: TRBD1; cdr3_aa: CASSPTGGSSYNSPLHF; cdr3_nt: TGTGCCAGCTCACCCACAGGGGGGAGCTCCTATAATTCACCCCTCCACTTT
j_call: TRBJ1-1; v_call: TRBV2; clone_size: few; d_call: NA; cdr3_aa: CASSEDRRDTEAFF; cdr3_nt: TGTGCCAGCAGTGAAGATAGGAGGGACACTGAAGCTTTCTTT
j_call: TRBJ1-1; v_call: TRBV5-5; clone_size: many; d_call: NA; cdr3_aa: CAGSLDGDTEAFF; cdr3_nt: TGTGCCGGCAGCTTGGATGGGGACACTGAAGCTTTCTTT
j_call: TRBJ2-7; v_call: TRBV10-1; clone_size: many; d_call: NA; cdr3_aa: CASSNGYEQYF; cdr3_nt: TGCGCCAGCAGTAATGGATACGAGCAGTACTTC
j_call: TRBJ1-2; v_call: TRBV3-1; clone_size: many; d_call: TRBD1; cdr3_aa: CASSPGQGLANYGYTF; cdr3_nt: TGTGCCAGCAGCCCAGGACAGGGTTTAGCTAACTATGGCTACACCTTC
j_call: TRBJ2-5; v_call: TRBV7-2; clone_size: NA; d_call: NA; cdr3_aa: CASSLVGLSETQYF; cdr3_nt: TGTGCCAGCAGCTTAGTGGGGCTGTCGGAGACCCAGTACTTC
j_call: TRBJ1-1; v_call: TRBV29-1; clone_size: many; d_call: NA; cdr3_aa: CSAHTVAEAFF; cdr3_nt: TGCAGCGCCCACACCGTAGCTGAAGCTTTCTTT
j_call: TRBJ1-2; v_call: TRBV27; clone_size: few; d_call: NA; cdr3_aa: CASSPRTQSLSYGYTF; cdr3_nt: TGTGCCAGCAGTCCTCGGACACAAAGCCTTAGCTATGGCTACACCTTC
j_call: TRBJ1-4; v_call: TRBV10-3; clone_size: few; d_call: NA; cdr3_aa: CAISESGVGSEKLFF; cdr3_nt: TGTGCCATCAGTGAGAGCGGGGTTGGATCTGAAAAACTGTTTTTT
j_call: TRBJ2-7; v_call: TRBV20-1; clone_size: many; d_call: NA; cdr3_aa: CSGVLAGSYEQYF; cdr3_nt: TGCAGTGGGGTACTCGCGGGCTCCTACGAGCAGTACTTC
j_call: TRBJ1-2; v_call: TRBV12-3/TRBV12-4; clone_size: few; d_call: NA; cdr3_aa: CASSFSTRDYGYTF; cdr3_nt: TGTGCCAGCAGTTTTTCTACCCGGGACTATGGCTACACCTTC
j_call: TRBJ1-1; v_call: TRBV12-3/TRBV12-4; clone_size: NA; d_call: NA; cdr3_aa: CASSLVQGSEAFF; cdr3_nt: TGTGCCAGCAGTTTAGTACAAGGGAGCGAAGCTTTCTTT
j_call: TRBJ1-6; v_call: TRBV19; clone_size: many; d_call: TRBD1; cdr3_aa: CASSRIAGTGFNSPLHF; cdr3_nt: TGTGCCAGTAGCCGTATAGCCGGGACAGGGTTTAATTCACCCCTCCACTTT
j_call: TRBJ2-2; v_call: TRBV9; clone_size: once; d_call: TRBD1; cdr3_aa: CASSKPGQGAGGELFF; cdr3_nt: TGTGCCAGCAGCAAACCGGGACAGGGGGCAGGCGGGGAGCTGTTTTTT
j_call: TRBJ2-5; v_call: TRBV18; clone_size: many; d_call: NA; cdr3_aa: CASSPSVGYEETQYF; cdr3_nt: TGTGCCAGCTCCCCCTCTGTTGGGTACGAAGAGACCCAGTACTTC
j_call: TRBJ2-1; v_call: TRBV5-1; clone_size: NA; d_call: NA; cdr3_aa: CASSLGLEGNEQFF; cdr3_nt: TGCGCCAGCAGCTTGGGGTTGGAAGGGAATGAGCAGTTCTTC
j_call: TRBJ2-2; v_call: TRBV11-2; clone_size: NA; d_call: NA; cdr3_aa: CASSLDGVGTGELFF; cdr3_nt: TGTGCCAGCAGCTTAGATGGAGTTGGCACCGGGGAGCTGTTTTTT
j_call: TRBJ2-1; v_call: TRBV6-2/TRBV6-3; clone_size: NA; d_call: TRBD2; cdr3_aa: CASSHVAGGSYNEQFF; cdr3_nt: TGTGCCAGCAGCCACGTGGCGGGAGGTTCCTACAATGAGCAGTTCTTC
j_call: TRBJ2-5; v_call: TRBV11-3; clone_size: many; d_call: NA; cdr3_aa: CASSWEEAQETQYF; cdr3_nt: TGTGCCAGCAGCTGGGAGGAAGCTCAAGAGACCCAGTACTTC
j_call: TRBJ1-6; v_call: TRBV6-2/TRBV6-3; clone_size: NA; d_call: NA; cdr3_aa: CASSSQGWRYSYNSPLHF; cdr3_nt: TGTGCCAGCAGTTCCCAGGGTTGGAGGTACTCCTATAATTCACCCCTCCACTTT